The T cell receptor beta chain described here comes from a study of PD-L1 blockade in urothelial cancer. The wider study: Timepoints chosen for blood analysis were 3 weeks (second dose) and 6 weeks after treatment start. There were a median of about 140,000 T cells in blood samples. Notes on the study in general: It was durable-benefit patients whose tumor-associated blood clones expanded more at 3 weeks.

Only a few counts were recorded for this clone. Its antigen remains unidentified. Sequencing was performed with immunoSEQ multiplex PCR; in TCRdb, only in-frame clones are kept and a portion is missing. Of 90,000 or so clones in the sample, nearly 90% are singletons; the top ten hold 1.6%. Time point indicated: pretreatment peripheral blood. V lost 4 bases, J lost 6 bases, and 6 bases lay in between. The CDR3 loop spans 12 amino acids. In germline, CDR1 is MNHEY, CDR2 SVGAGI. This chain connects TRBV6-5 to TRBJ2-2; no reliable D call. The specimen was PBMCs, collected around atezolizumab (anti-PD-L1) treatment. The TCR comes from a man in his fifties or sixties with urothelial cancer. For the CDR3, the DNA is TGTGCCAGCAGTTCCCTATCCGGGGAGCTGTTTTTT. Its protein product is CASSSLSGELFF.